This T cell receptor beta chain appears in the sequencing data of a study of T cell responses to AZD1222 COVID-19 vaccine. In germline, CDR1 is SGHVS, CDR2 FQNEAQ. The V end was cut by 4 bases, the J end by 4 bases, with 15 bases between. The CDR3 length is 15 residues. As regards this clone: As yet, its antigen is unknown.

Study-level results: Seropositivity was recorded at baseline in only 6 or 7 AZD1222 recipients.

Second-dose timings of about 4 or about 12 weeks were pooled. Sequencing was performed with immunoSEQ multiplex PCR; in TCRdb, only in-frame clones are kept and a portion is missing. The sample has roughly 100,000 clones; 87% are singletons. This sequence originates from an adult who received the AZD1222 COVID-19 vaccine. The material sequenced was peripheral blood, taken 28 days after the second AZD1222 dose. This chain joins TRBV7-8 and TRBJ2-3; D not certain. The CDR3, as DNA: TGTGCCAGCAGCTACTCTCTGAGAAAGGCAGATACGCAGTATTTT. This gives the protein CASSYSLRKADTQYF. Looking up the rest from reference TRBV7-8 and TRBJ2-3 gives the full variable domain: GAGVSQSPRYKVAKRGQDVALRCDPISGHVSLFWYQQALGQGPEFLTYFQNEAQLDKSGLPSDRFFAERPEGSVSTLKIQRTQQEDSAVYLCASSYSLRKADTQYFGPGTRLTVL.